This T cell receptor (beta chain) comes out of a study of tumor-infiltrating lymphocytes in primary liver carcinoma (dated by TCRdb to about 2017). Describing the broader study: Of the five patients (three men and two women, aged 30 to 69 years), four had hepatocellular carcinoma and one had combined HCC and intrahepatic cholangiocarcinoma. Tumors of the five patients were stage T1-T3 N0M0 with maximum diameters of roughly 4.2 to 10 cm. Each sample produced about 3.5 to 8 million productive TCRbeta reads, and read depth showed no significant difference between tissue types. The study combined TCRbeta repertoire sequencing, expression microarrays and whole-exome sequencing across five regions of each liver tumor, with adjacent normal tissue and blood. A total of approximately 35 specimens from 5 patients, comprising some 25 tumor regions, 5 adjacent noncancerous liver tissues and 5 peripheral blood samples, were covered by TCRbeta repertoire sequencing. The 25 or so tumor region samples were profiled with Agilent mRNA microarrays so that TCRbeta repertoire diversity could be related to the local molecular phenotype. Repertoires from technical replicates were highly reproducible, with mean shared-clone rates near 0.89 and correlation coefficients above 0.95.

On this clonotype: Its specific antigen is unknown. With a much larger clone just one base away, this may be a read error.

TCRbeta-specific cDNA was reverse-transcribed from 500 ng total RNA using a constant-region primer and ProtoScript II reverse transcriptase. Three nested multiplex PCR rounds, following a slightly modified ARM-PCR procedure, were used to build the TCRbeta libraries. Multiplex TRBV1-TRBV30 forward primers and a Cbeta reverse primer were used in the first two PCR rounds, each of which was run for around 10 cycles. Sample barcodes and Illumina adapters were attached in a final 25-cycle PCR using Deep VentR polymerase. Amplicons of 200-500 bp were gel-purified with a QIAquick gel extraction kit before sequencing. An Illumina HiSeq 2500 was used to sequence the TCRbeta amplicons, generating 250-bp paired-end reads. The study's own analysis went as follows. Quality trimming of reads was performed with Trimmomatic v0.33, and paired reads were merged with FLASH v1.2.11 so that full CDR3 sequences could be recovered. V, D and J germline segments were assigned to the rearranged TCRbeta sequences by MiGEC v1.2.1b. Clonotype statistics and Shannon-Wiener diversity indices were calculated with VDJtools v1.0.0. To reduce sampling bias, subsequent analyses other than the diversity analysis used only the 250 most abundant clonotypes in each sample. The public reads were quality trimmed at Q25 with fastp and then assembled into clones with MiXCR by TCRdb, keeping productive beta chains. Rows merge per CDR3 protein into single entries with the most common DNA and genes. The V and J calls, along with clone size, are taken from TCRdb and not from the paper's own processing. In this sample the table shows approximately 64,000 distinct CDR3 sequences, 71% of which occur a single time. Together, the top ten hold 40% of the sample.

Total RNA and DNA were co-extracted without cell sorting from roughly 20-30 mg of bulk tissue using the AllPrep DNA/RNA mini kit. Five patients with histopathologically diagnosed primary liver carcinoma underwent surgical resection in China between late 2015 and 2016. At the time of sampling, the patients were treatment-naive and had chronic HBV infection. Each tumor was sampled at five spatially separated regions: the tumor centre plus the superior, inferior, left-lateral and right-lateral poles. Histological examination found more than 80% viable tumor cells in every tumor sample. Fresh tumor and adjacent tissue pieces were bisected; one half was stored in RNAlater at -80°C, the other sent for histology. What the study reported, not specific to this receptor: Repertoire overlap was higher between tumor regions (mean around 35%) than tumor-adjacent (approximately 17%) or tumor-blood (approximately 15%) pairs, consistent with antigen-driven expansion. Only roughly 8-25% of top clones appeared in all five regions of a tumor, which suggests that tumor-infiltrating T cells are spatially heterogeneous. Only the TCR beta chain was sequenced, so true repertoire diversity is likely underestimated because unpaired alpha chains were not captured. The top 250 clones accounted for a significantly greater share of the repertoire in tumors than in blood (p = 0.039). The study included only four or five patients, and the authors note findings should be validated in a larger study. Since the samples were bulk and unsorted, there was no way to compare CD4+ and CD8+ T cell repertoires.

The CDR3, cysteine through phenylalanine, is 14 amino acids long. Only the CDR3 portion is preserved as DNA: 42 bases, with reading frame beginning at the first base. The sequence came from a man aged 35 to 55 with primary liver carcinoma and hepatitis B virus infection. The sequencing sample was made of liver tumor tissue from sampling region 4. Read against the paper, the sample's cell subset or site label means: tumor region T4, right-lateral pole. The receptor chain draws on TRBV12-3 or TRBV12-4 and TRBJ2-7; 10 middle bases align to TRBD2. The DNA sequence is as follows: TGTGCCGGCAGTTTGTTAGCGGGAGGCTACGAGCAGTACTTC. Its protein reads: CAGSLLAGGYEQYF.